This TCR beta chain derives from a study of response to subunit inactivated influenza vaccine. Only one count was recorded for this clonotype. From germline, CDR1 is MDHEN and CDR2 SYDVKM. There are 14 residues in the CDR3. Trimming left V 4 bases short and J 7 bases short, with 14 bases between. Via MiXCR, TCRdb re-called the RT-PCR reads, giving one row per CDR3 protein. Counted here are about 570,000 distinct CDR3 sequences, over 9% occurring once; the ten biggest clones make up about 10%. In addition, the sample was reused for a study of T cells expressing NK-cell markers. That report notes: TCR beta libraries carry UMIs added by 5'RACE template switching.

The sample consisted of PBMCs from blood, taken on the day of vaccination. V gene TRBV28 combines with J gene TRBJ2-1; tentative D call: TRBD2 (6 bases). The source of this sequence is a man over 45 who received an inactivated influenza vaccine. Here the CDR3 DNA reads TGTGCCAGCAGTTCCGGACTATACAGAAATGAGCAGTTCTTC. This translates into CASSSGLYRNEQFF.